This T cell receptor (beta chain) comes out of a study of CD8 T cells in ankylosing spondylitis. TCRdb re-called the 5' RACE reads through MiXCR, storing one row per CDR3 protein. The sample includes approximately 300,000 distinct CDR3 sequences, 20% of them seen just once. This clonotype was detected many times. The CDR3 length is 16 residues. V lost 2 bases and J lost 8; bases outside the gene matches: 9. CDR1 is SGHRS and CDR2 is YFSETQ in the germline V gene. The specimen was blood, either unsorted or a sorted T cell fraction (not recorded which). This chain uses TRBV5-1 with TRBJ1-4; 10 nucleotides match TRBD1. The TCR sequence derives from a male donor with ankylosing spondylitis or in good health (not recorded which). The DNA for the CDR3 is TGCGCCAGCAGCTTCGCCCCCGGGACAGGGGTGGAAAAACTGTTTTTT. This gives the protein CASSFAPGTGVEKLFF. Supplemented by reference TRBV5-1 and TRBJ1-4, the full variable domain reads KAGVTQTPRYLIKTRGQQVTLSCSPISGHRSVSWYQQTPGQGLQFLFEYFSETQRNKGNFPGRFSGRQFSNSRSEMNVSTLELGDSALYLCASSFAPGTGVEKLFFGSGTQLSVL.